This T cell receptor beta chain was found in a study of molecular identifiers for immune sequencing clone quantification. Study results and caveats: Clones that exceeded 20 RNA copies held over 98% of effector molecules, yet under 1% in naive cells.

Methods described previously, with TCR primers listed, were used for bulk TCR libraries. TCRdb used MiXCR to reprocess the PCR reads, holding one entry per CDR3 protein. The sample lists about half a million distinct CDR3 sequences, 20% to 25% occurring once. Sorted naive CD8 T cells, about 20,000 to 1,100,000, were sequenced from 10%, 30% or 50% RNA. A CD8+CD4-CCR7+CD45RA+ gate was used to sort naive CD8 T cells. This clonotype was observed many times. Its antigen remains unidentified. CDR1 is MDHEN, CDR2 SYDVKM, per germline. The CDR3 is 13 amino acids. Unmatched junction bases numbered 4, after V lost 3 bases and J lost 7 bases.

This chain joins TRBV28 and TRBJ2-3; 7 nucleotides line up with TRBD1. This receptor was identified in a human donor in good health. Some libraries in this study had Jurkat cell RNA spiked in. Sequencing was performed on naive CD8+ T cells from blood, with Jurkat cell RNA spiked in. Specified subset: FACS-sorted CD8+CD4-CCR7+CD45RA+ naive T cells. The CDR3 loop is CASSFYRGNTQYF. The CDR3 DNA is TGTGCCAGCAGTTTCTACAGGGGAAATACGCAGTATTTT. The full variable domain, completed using reference TRBV28 and TRBJ2-3, is DVKVTQSSRYLVKRTGEKVFLECVQDMDHENMFWYRQDPGLGLRLIYFSYDVKMKEKGDIPEGYSVSREKKERFSLILESASTNQTSMYLCASSFYRGNTQYFGPGTRLTVL.